This is a list of T cell receptor beta chains from one sample in a study of cytomegalovirus exposure and HLA in healthy donors. Sequencing was performed with immunoSEQ multiplex PCR; in TCRdb, only in-frame clones are kept and a portion is missing. The sample includes approximately 130,000 clones, approximately 79% of them seen just once. The specimen sequenced was PBMCs. These receptors all come from a male donor in good health and CMV-seronegative. CDR3s include the opening cysteine and the closing phenylalanine or tryptophan. A D gene is named only where the DNA matches it firmly. The size field is filled for only some rows; it gives once, few, many or a size class.

d_call | j_call | clone_size | v_call | cdr3_nt | cdr3_aa
TRBD1 | TRBJ2-3 | - | TRBV4-3 | TGCGCCAGCAGCCAGGGGACAGCGATTAGCACAGATACGCAGTATTTT | CASSQGTAISTDTQYF
TRBD1 | TRBJ1-2 | - | TRBV29-1 | TGCAGCGTGGGGACTGGGACAGGGGATCGCTACACCTTC | CSVGTGTGDRYTF
- | TRBJ1-6 | - | TRBV10-3 | TGTGCCATCTCCGGGGGGGGGCTCTCCTATAATTCACCCCTCCACTTT | CAISGGGLSYNSPLHF
- | TRBJ1-3 | few | TRBV4-3 | TGCGCCAGCAGCCAAGGTATAGCTGGAAACACCATATATTTT | CASSQGIAGNTIYF
- | TRBJ2-3 | - | TRBV11-2 | TGTGCCAGCAGCTTAGTCCTCGGACAGACAGCTAATGGCACAGATACGCAGTATTTT | CASSLVLGQTANGTDTQYF
TRBD1 | TRBJ2-5 | - | TRBV7-9 | TGTGCCAGCAGCGGACGGGACAGGGGGCGCGGAGAGACCCAGTACTTC | CASSGRDRGRGETQYF
TRBD1 | TRBJ1-6 | - | TRBV7-9 | TGTGCCAGCAGCTTAGGGGACAGACTTAATTCACCCCTCCACTTT | CASSLGDRLNSPLHF
- | TRBJ2-5 | - | TRBV5-5 | TGTGCCAGCAGCTTGGCCCCACTAGGGGAGACCCAGTACTTC | CASSLAPLGETQYF
- | TRBJ2-1 | - | TRBV4-2 | TGTGCCAGCAGCCCCATGGAGGGTTACAATGAGCAGTTCTTC | CASSPMEGYNEQFF
- | TRBJ2-5 | - | TRBV30 | TGTGCCTGGGGGGGCCCCCCTCAAGAGACCCAGTACTTC | CAWGGPPQETQYF
- | TRBJ1-5 | - | TRBV30 | TGTGCCTGGAGTGTGGGGGGGTTCAATCAGCCCCAGCATTTT | CAWSVGGFNQPQHF
TRBD2 | TRBJ2-5 | - | TRBV19 | TGTGCCAGTAGTACCACCGGGGGGGGAGAGACCCAGTACTTC | CASSTTGGGETQYF
- | TRBJ2-7 | few | TRBV6-6 | TGTGCCAGCAGTTACACTAACGAGCAGTACTTC | CASSYTNEQYF
TRBD1 | TRBJ2-6 | once | TRBV7-9 | TGTGCCAGCAGCGATACCGGGACAGAAGACTCTGGGGCCAACGTCCTGACTTTC | CASSDTGTEDSGANVLTF
TRBD1 | TRBJ1-2 | - | TRBV19 | TGTGCCAGTATCGGACAGGGGACGGGCTATGGCTACACCTTC | CASIGQGTGYGYTF
TRBD1 | TRBJ1-4 | - | TRBV4-2 | TGTGCCAGCAGCCAAGAGCCGGACAGGGGGCGAACTAATGAAAAACTGTTTTTT | CASSQEPDRGRTNEKLFF
TRBD1 | TRBJ2-7 | - | TRBV11-2 | TGTGCCAGCAGCTTGCGACAGGGGGCGAGGGACGAGCAGTACTTC | CASSLRQGARDEQYF
- | TRBJ2-7 | - | TRBV9 | TGTGCCAGCAGCGTTGCGGACAGTTACGAGCAGTACTTC | CASSVADSYEQYF
- | TRBJ1-1 | once | TRBV27 | TGTGCCAGCAGTTTATCGGGGCGGGGGATGAACACTGAAGCTTTCTTT | CASSLSGRGMNTEAFF
- | TRBJ1-5 | - | TRBV30 | TGTGCCTGGAGTGAAGGGGTGGGCAATCAGCCCCAGCATTTT | CAWSEGVGNQPQHF
TRBD1 | TRBJ1-2 | - | TRBV5-4 | TGTGCCAGCAGCGCACAGGGGACCAACTATGGCTACACCTTC | CASSAQGTNYGYTF
- | TRBJ2-5 | - | TRBV9 | TGTGCCAGCAGCGTAGCGGGTGGATTGTACCAAGAGACCCAGTACTTC | CASSVAGGLYQETQYF
- | TRBJ1-5 | few | TRBV6-6 | TGTGCCAGCAAACCCCCGCTAGATAGCAATCAGCCCCAGCATTTT | CASKPPLDSNQPQHF
- | TRBJ2-7 | - | TRBV30 | TGTGCCTGGAGTAAACCGGGACACCCTTACGAGCAGTACTTC | CAWSKPGHPYEQYF
- | TRBJ2-2 | - | TRBV4-2 | TGTGCCAGCAGCCAAGACAGGGGCCGTACGAACACCGGGGAGCTGTTTTTT | CASSQDRGRTNTGELFF
- | TRBJ2-2 | - | TRBV25-1 | TGTGCCACCATGACGGACGGGAGCTCGCTCACCGGGGAGCTGTTTTTT | CATMTDGSSLTGELFF
TRBD2 | TRBJ2-5 | - | TRBV7-2 | TGTGCCAGCAGCTTAGCCGCGGGGGGGCGGAGGGAGACCCAGTACTTC | CASSLAAGGRRETQYF
- | TRBJ2-3 | - | TRBV6-5 | TGTGCCAGCAGTTCCGGGGGGCCCAGCACAGATACGCAGTATTTT | CASSSGGPSTDTQYF
- | TRBJ1-1 | - | TRBV4-1 | TGCGCCAGCAGCCCATGGGGGGGGAACACTGAAGCTTTCTTT | CASSPWGGNTEAFF
- | TRBJ2-7 | few | TRBV7-2 | TGTGCCAGCAGCTTAGCCGTGGCGCAGTACTTC | CASSLAVAQYF
- | TRBJ2-3 | - | TRBV4-2 | TGTGCCAGCAGCCAAGCAGGGGATACGCAGTATTTT | CASSQAGDTQYF
TRBD1 | TRBJ1-5 | - | TRBV7-2 | TGTGCCAGCAGCCTTCAGACAGGGGGCTCGAATCAGCCCCAGCATTTT | CASSLQTGGSNQPQHF
- | TRBJ1-2 | - | TRBV7-2 | TGTGCCAGCAGCTCCGGTGAGGGCCGCTATGGCTACACCTTC | CASSSGEGRYGYTF
- | TRBJ1-2 | few | TRBV5-4 | TGTGCCAGCAGCTTGGCGGGCAGGGATACGATCGGCTACACCTTC | CASSLAGRDTIGYTF
- | TRBJ1-2 | - | TRBV6-1 | TGTGCCAGCAGTGAAGAAGTACAGGGACCGGGCTATGGCTACACCTTC | CASSEEVQGPGYGYTF
- | TRBJ1-5 | - | TRBV27 | TGTGCCAGCAGTTCCGCGGGGATTACCAATCAGCCCCAGCATTTT | CASSSAGITNQPQHF
TRBD2 | TRBJ2-3 | - | TRBV9 | TGTGCCAGCAGCGTAGCCAGGGAGGGGGATACGCAGTATTTT | CASSVAREGDTQYF
- | TRBJ2-4 | once | TRBV7-8 | TGTGCCAGCAGCTTAGGGGAGACCAAAAACATTCAGTACTTC | CASSLGETKNIQYF
TRBD1 | TRBJ1-4 | few | TRBV5-6 | TGTGCCAGCAGCTCGATACAGGGGGCGGCAACTAATGAAAAACTGTTTTTT | CASSSIQGAATNEKLFF
- | TRBJ1-2 | - | TRBV2 | TGTGCCAGCAGTCAGACAACGAGCTATGGCTACACCTTC | CASSQTTSYGYTF
- | TRBJ2-1 | - | TRBV6-5 | TGTGCCAGCAGATCTTACAATGAGCAGTTCTTC | CASRSYNEQFF
TRBD1 | TRBJ1-2 | - | TRBV5-4 | TGTGCCAGCAGCTTTCAGGGGGCGGACTATGGCTACACCTTC | CASSFQGADYGYTF
- | TRBJ1-3 | once | TRBV4-1 | TGCGCCAGCAGCCAAGATCGTGGGCAGGGAAACACCATATATTTT | CASSQDRGQGNTIYF
TRBD1 | TRBJ1-2 | - | TRBV7-2 | TGTGCCAGCACCCTTCCGGGACAGGGTTTTGGCTACACCTTC | CASTLPGQGFGYTF
- | TRBJ1-5 | once | TRBV2 | TGTGCCAGCAAGGGGCAGAGCAATCAGCCCCAGCATTTT | CASKGQSNQPQHF
- | TRBJ1-2 | - | TRBV7-5 | TGTGCCAGAAGCTTTCAGGGCCCTAACTATGGCTACACCTTC | CARSFQGPNYGYTF
- | TRBJ2-3 | - | TRBV7-9 | TGTGCCAGCAGCGGGCAGATCACAGATACGCAGTATTTT | CASSGQITDTQYF
- | TRBJ1-2 | - | TRBV18 | TGTGCCAGCTCACCACCAAGGGACTCCTATGGCTACACCTTC | CASSPPRDSYGYTF
- | TRBJ1-5 | - | TRBV19 | TGTGCCAGTAGCCCCTTGACAGGTAGCAATCAGCCCCAGCATTTT | CASSPLTGSNQPQHF
TRBD1 | TRBJ1-1 | few | TRBV6-5 | TGTGCCAGCAGTTACGAGAGGACAGGGAACACTGAAGCTTTCTTT | CASSYERTGNTEAFF
- | TRBJ1-1 | - | TRBV7-6 | TGTGCCAGCAGCTTAGTTACGGGGGAAGAGGGAGCTTTCTTT | CASSLVTGEEGAFF
TRBD2 | TRBJ2-7 | - | TRBV29-1 | TGCAGCGTTGAAGGGACTAGCGGGACCGCCTACGAGCAGTACTTC | CSVEGTSGTAYEQYF